Presented here are 21 T cell receptor beta chains from one specimen sequenced in a study of cytomegalovirus exposure and HLA in healthy donors. Assay used: immunoSEQ multiplex PCR; TCRdb lists only in-frame clones, some missing. The sample gives 150,000 to 250,000 clones, 75% to 85% of which show up once; about an eighth is in the top ten. Sequencing was performed on PBMCs. All receptors come from a woman in her 30s in good health and CMV-seropositive.

The chain combines TRBV2 with TRBJ2-7; 10 nucleotides line up with TRBD2. The CDR3 is made up of 14 amino acids. The V and J ends lost 6 bases and 6 bases, in that order; junction bases with no gene match: 8. The germline V gene has CDR1 SNHLY and CDR2 FYNNEI. CDR3 nucleotides: TGTGCCAGCAGGGAGGGGGCTAGCGGGGGCGAGCAGTACTTC. The encoded protein is CASREGASGGEQYF. Variable domain in full (rest from reference TRBV2 and TRBJ2-7): EPEVTQTPSHQVTQMGQEVILRCVPISNHLYFYWYRQILGQKVEFLVSFYNNEISEKSEIFDDQFSVERPDGSNFTLKIRSTKLEDSAMYFCASREGASGGEQYFGPGTRLTVT.

V and J are TRBV19 and TRBJ1-5; the match to TRBD1 covers 7 bases. V was pared by 6 bases and J by 2 bases, with 7 bases of the junction left unmatched. From germline, CDR1 is LNHDA and CDR2 SQIVND (reference sequence). The CDR3 extends over 15 amino acids. The CDR3 sequence: CASSLQGVRNQPQHF. In nucleotides, the CDR3 is TGTGCCAGTAGCCTCCAGGGGGTGCGCAATCAGCCCCAGCATTTT.

This clone was seen a few times. This sequence joins TRBV27 and TRBJ2-7, with TRBD1 matching 8 bases. CDR1 is MNHEY, CDR2 SMNVEV, per germline (reference sequence). The CDR3 contains 15 residues. The junction had 6 bases not matched to a gene; V was cut back by 2 bases and J by 3 bases. DNA for the CDR3: TGTGCCAGCAGTTTAAAAGGACAGGGATACTACGAGCAGTACTTC. It yields the protein CASSLKGQGYYEQYF.

This clone was picked up one time. The rearrangement links TRBV6-1 to TRBJ1-3; D is perhaps TRBD1 (5 bases). This CDR3 contains 14 residues. Per germline, CDR1 MNHNS and CDR2 SASEGT. Trimming removed 2 bases from V and 5 bases from J, with 10 bases in between. In DNA, the CDR3 is TGTGCCAGCAGTGAATGGGGGGGACGAAACACCATATATTTT. Translation: CASSEWGGRNTIYF.

The CDR3 sequence: CASSPESGLNYGYTF. The CDR3 nucleotides are TGTGCCAGCTCACCGGAATCAGGGCTTAACTATGGCTACACCTTC. V gene TRBV18 combines with J gene TRBJ1-2; the D gene is possibly TRBD1 (5 bases). The CDR3 has 15 amino acids. The germline V gene encodes CDR1 KGHSH and CDR2 LQKENI. Trimming removed 3 bases at V and 1 base at J, with 12 bases between.

CDR3 region: CATRQGMNTEAFF. CDR3 sequence (DNA): TGTGCCACCCGACAGGGGATGAACACTGAAGCTTTCTTT. The chain is built from TRBV6-6 and TRBJ1-1; 8 bases fit TRBD1. Trimming cost V 10 bases and J 0 bases; bases outside gene matches: 4. The CDR3 length is 13 residues. The germline CDR1 and CDR2 sequences are MNHNY and SVGAGI (reference sequence).

This clone was seen a handful of times. This chain joins TRBV30 and TRBJ2-3; 10 bases are a match to TRBD2. With 0 bases clipped from V and 9 bases from J, the junction kept 6 bases outside the gene matches. The CDR3 is 14 residues long. Germline assignment: CDR1 GTSNPN and CDR2 SVGIG (reference sequence). The CDR3 DNA reads as TGTGCCTGGAGTGTACTAGCGGGGTTGGAAACGCAGTATTTT. Its protein is CAWSVLAGLETQYF.

The rearrangement joins TRBV6-5 to TRBJ2-1; tentatively, D is TRBD1 (6 bases). CDR1 and CDR2 from the germline V gene are MNHEY and SVGAGI. Trimming took off 5 bases at V and 3 bases at J, with 8 bases between the two ends. CDR3 length: 13 amino acids. The CDR3 protein is CASSIQGYNEQFF. CDR3 sequence (DNA): TGTGCCAGCAGTATACAGGGCTACAATGAGCAGTTCTTC.

The chain links TRBV6-6 to TRBJ2-5, with a weak D call TRBD1 (5 bases). V shed 2 bases and J shed 4 bases, with 8 bases lying between them. The CDR3 length is 13 residues. Germline lookup yields CDR1 MNHNY and CDR2 SVGAGI (reference sequence). CDR3 sequence reads: CASSYVTAETQYF. The CDR3 DNA sequence: TGTGCCAGCAGTTACGTGACAGCAGAGACCCAGTACTTC.

The rearrangement joins TRBV6-5 to TRBJ2-4, with a weak D call TRBD2 (6 bases). The V and J ends lost 6 bases and 0 bases respectively, with 12 bases between them. This CDR3 is built from 15 residues. Germline-derived CDR1 and CDR2 are MNHEY and SVGAGI. The CDR3 DNA reads TGTGCCAGCAGCCAGGGACTCCTAGCCAAAAACATTCAGTACTTC. It encodes CASSQGLLAKNIQYF.

This clone was observed a single time. The junction differs from germline at one of its ends, possibly a read error. The V gene is TRBV5-1, the J gene TRBJ2-3; D perhaps matches TRBD2 (5 bases). This CDR3 has 16 residues. Germline V gene sequence: CDR1 SGHRS, CDR2 YFSETQ. CDR3 loop: CASSLTSLGGTDTQYF. CDR3 nucleotides: TGCGCCAGCAGCCTCACATCACTAGGAGGCACGGATACGCAGTATTTT. The whole variable domain, filled in from reference TRBV5-1 and TRBJ2-3, reads KAGVTQTPRYLIKTRGQQVTLSCSPISGHRSVSWYQQTPGQGLQFLFEYFSETQRNKGNFPGRFSGRQFSNSRSEMNVSTLELGDSALYLCASSLTSLGGTDTQYFGPGTRLTVL.

The chain carries TRBV4-2 and TRBJ1-1, with 11 bases lining up with TRBD1. The CDR3 totals 15 residues. With V trimmed by 6 bases and J by 4 bases, 7 bases remained unmatched. Germline loops: CDR1 LGHNA, CDR2 YNFKEQ. CDR3: CASSLAGTGGTEAFF. In DNA, the CDR3 is TGTGCCAGCAGTCTGGCCGGGACAGGGGGCACTGAAGCTTTCTTT.

The chain has TRBV28 and TRBJ1-4, with D unclear. Trimming stripped 4 bases from V and 8 bases from J, with 23 bases between. The CDR3 runs to 17 residues. Germline loops: CDR1 MDHEN, CDR2 SYDVKM. CDR3 DNA: TGTGCCAGCAGTTCCCCATCCGACACGGCCAGGCGCGAAAAACTGTTTTTT. It is translated as CASSSPSDTARREKLFF.

The chain combines TRBV5-4 with TRBJ2-5; 12 bases are shared with TRBD2. In germline, CDR1 is SGHNT, CDR2 YYREEE (reference sequence). V lost 1 base to trimming and J lost 5 bases; unmatched junction nucleotides: 6. This CDR3 contains 16 residues. The CDR3 DNA follows: TGTGCCAGCAGCTTGTTGACTAGCGGGAGACCGGAGACCCAGTACTTC. Amino acids: CASSLLTSGRPETQYF. Supplemented by reference TRBV5-4 and TRBJ2-5, the full variable domain reads ETGVTQSPTHLIKTRGQQVTLRCSSQSGHNTVSWYQQALGQGPQFIFQYYREEENGRGNFPPRFSGLQFPNYSSELNVNALELDDSALYLCASSLLTSGRPETQYFGPGTRLLVL.

The chain uses TRBV9 and TRBJ1-3; D might be TRBD1 (5 bases). V dropped 4 bases and J dropped 2 bases, with 16 bases sitting between them. Germline V gives CDR1 SGDLS, CDR2 YYNGEE. The CDR3 is made up of 16 amino acids. CDR3 bases: TGTGCCAGCAGCCCTAACCCCGGAGGGGCTGGAAACACCATATATTTT. It specifies CASSPNPGGAGNTIYF.

V is TRBV6-5 and J is TRBJ1-1, with 7 bases that match TRBD1. The CDR3 has 15 amino acids. V dropped 2 bases and J dropped 4; count of bases not matched to a gene: 7. Germline CDR1 is MNHEY and CDR2 is SVGAGI. The CDR3 DNA reads TGTGCCAGCAGTTACGAGGGGGCGTACGGCACTGAAGCTTTCTTT. This codes for CASSYEGAYGTEAFF.

The gene calls are TRBV11-2 and TRBJ2-1; D is undetermined. V lost 4 bases and J lost 4, with 14 bases in between. This CDR3 has 15 residues. Looked up from germline, CDR1 is SGHAT and CDR2 is FQNNGV. CDR3 amino acids: CASSYAVLPYNEQFF. Written as DNA, the CDR3 is TGTGCCAGCAGCTATGCGGTCTTGCCGTACAATGAGCAGTTCTTC.

V gene TRBV9 combines with J gene TRBJ1-1; D not certain. Per the germline V gene, CDR1 is SGDLS and CDR2 is YYNGEE. The CDR3 sequence is 14 residues long. Between the trimmed V and J ends, which lost 0 bases and 1 base, there was a span of 7 bases. The CDR3 nucleotides are TGTGCCAGCAGCGTAGGGGCAGAGAACACTGAAGCTTTCTTT. Its protein is CASSVGAENTEAFF.

The V gene is TRBV2, the J gene TRBJ2-1; D remains ambiguous. With 4 bases removed from V and 2 bases from J, the gap between germline ends came to 6 bases. Germline loops: CDR1 SNHLY, CDR2 FYNNEI. This CDR3 is 13 amino acids long. CDR3 bases: TGTGCCAGCAGTGTAGAGGCCTACAATGAGCAGTTCTTC. The encoded protein is CASSVEAYNEQFF.

This clone was counted ten times or more. The V and J genes are TRBV6-1 and TRBJ1-5; D not resolved. Germline CDR1 reads MNHNS; CDR2 reads SASEGT. Trimming removed 5 bases from V and 7 bases from J, with 15 bases in between. This CDR3 spans 14 amino acids. The CDR3, as DNA: TGTGCCAGCAGTCGGCGGAGGGATGTGCAGCCCCAGCATTTT. Translation: CASSRRRDVQPQHF.

The rearrangement uses TRBV28 and TRBJ1-2; the D is unclear. V was cut by 3 bases and J by 8 bases, with 16 bases left in between. Germline V gene data show CDR1 as MDHEN and CDR2 as SYDVKM. The CDR3 runs 14 residues. The CDR3 DNA is TGTGCCAGCAGTTTTCTTGGCATGACGGGAGGCTACACCTTC. Protein sequence: CASSFLGMTGGYTF.